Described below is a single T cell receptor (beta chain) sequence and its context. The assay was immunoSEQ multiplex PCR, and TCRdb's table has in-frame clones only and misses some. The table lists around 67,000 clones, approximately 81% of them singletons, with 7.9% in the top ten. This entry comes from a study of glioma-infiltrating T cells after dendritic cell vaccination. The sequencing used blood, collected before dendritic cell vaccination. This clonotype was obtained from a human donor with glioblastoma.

This chain's CDR3 is CASSLRGTTSGAGDTQYF. In nucleotides, the CDR3 is TGTGCCAGCAGCTTAAGGGGCACTACTAGCGGGGCCGGGGATACGCAGTATTTT. The J gene is TRBJ2-3, the V gene TRBV7-3; 10 nucleotides line up with TRBD2. This CDR3 spans 18 amino acids. Germline-derived CDR1 and CDR2 are SGHTA and FQGTGA. V lost 1 base and J lost 6; bases outside the gene matches: 13.